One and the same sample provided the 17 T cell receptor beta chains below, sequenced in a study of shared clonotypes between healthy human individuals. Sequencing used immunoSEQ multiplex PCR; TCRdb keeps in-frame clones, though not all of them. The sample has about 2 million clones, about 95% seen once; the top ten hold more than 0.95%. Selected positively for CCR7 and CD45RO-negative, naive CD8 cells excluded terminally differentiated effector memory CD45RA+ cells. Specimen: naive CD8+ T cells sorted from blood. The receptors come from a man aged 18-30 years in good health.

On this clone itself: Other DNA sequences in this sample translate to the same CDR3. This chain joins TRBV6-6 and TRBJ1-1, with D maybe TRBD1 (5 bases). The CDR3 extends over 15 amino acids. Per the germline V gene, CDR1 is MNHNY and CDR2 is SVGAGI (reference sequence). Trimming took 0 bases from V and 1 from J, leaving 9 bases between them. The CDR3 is CASSYSGQGNTEAFF. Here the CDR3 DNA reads TGTGCCAGCAGTTACTCGGGTCAGGGGAACACTGAAGCTTTCTTT.

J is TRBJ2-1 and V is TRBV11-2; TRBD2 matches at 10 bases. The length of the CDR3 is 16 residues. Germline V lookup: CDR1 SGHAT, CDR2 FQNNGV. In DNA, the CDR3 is TGTGCAACCTCGGGTTTAGCGGGAGGTTTGTACAATGAGCAGTTCTTC. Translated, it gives CATSGLAGGLYNEQFF.

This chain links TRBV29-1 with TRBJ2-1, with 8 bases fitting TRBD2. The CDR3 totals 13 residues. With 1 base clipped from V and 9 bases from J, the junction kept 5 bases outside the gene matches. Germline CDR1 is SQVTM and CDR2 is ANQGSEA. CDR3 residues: CSVEAGGLFEQFF. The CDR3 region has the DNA TGCAGCGTTGAAGCGGGAGGGTTGTTTGAGCAGTTCTTC.

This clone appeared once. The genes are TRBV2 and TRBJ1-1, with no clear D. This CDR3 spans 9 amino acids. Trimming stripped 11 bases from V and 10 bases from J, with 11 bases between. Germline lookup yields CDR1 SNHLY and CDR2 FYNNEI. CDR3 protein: CAAGESAFF. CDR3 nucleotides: TGTGCCGCTGGGGAGTCAGCTTTCTTT.

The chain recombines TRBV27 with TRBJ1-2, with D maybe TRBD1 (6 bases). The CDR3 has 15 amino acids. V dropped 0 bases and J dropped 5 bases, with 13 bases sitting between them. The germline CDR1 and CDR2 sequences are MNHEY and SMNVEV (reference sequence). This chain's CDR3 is CASSLSQGLGYGYTF. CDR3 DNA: TGTGCCAGCAGTTTATCACAGGGATTGGGTTATGGCTACACCTTC.

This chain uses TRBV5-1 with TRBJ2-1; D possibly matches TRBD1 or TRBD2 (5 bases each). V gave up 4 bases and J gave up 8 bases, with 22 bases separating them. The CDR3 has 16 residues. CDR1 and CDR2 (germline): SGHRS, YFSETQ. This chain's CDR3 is CASSPAVVLLGDEQFF. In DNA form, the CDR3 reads TGCGCCAGCAGCCCCGCGGTAGTCTTGCTGGGGGATGAGCAGTTCTTC.

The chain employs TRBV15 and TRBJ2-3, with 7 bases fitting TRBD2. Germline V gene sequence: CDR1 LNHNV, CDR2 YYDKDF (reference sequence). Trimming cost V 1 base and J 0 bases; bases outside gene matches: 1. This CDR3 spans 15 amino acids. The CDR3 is CATSRGGGSTDTQYF. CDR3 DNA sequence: TGTGCCACCAGCAGAGGGGGAGGGAGCACAGATACGCAGTATTTT.

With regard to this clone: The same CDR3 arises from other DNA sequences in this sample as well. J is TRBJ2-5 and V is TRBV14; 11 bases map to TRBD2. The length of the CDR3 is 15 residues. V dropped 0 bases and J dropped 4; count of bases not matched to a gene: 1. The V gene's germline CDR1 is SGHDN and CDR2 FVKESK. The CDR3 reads CASSQETSGRETQYF. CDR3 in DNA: TGTGCCAGCAGCCAAGAAACTAGCGGGAGAGAGACCCAGTACTTC.

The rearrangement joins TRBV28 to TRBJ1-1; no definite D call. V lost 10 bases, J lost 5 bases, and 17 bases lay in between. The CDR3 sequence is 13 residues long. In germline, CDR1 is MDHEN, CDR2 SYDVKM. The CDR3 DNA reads TGTGCCACCTCGGGTCCCTTGGGGACTGAAGCTTTCTTT. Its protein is CATSGPLGTEAFF.

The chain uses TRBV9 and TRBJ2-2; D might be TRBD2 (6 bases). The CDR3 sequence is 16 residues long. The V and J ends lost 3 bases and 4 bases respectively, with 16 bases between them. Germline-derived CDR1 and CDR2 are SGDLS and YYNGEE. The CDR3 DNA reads TGTGCCAGCAGCGATCACCCCGGGACTGTCACCGGGGAGCTGTTTTTT. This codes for CASSDHPGTVTGELFF.

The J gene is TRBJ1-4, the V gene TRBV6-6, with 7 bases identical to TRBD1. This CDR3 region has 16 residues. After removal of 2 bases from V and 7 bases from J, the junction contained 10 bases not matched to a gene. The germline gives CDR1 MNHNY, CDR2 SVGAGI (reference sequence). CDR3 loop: CASSYPRQGGGEKLFF. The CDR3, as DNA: TGTGCCAGCAGTTACCCTCGGCAGGGGGGAGGTGAAAAACTGTTTTTT.

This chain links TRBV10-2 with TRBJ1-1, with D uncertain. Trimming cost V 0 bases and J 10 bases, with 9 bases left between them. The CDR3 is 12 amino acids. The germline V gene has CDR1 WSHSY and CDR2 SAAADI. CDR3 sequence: CASSESSTGAFF. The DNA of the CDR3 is TGCGCCAGCAGTGAGTCTAGTACGGGAGCTTTCTTT.

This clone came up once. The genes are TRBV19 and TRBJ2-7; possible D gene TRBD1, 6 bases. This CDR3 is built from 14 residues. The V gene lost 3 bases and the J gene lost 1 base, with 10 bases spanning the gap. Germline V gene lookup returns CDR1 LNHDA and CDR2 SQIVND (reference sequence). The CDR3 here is CASSIRGRSYEQYF. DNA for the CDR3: TGTGCCAGTAGTATCAGGGGACGATCCTACGAGCAGTACTTC. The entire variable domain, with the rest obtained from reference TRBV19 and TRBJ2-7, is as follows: DGGITQSPKYLFRKEGQNVTLSCEQNLNHDAMYWYRQDPGQGLRLIYYSQIVNDFQKGDIAEGYSVSREKKESFPLTVTSAQKNPTAFYLCASSIRGRSYEQYFGPGTRLTVT.

CDR3 coding DNA: TGTGCCACCAGCAGAAACCTAGCGGGAGGCACAGATACGCAGTATTTT. Translating it yields CATSRNLAGGTDTQYF. The V gene is TRBV15, the J gene TRBJ2-3; 10 positions agree with TRBD2. This CDR3 comprises 16 residues. J was trimmed by 1 base and V by 2 bases; bases with no gene match: 3. Looked up from germline, CDR1 is LNHNV and CDR2 is YYDKDF (reference sequence).

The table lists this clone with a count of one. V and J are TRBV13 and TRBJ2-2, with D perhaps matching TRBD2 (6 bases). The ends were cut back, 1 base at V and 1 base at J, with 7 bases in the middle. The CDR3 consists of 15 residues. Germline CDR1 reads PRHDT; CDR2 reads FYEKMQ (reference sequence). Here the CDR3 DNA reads TGTGCCAGCAGCTTAGACGGGAGGAACACCGGGGAGCTGTTTTTT. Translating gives CASSLDGRNTGELFF.

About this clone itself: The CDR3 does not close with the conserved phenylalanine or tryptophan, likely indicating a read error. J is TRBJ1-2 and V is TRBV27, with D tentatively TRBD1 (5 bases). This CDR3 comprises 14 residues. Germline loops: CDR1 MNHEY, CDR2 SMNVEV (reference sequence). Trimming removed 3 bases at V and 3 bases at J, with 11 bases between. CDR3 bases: TGTGCCAGCAGTTTTGCAGGGTCGGACTATGGCTACACCCTC. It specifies CASSFAGSDYGYTL.

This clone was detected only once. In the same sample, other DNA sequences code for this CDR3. This chain's CDR3 is CAWSEGGSSNQPQHF. The CDR3 nucleotides are TGTGCCTGGAGTGAGGGGGGCAGTAGCAATCAGCCCCAGCATTTT. The chain carries TRBV30 and TRBJ1-5; a weak D match, TRBD1 (6 bases). With 1 base removed from V and 0 bases from J, the gap between germline ends came to 10 bases. The CDR3 runs to 15 residues. The germline CDR1 and CDR2 sequences are GTSNPN and SVGIG (reference sequence).